One sample yielded the 8 T cell receptor beta chains listed below, sequenced in a study of shared clonotypes between healthy human individuals. CD45RO-negative, CCR7-positively selected cells formed the naive CD8 fraction, excluding terminally differentiated effector memory CD45RA+ cells. Some clones are missing from TCRdb's copy, which holds only in-frame ones; the method was immunoSEQ multiplex PCR. This table has about 2.1 million clones, 90% to 95% appearing once. Sequenced input: naive CD8+ T cells from PBMCs. Source of these receptors: a young man in good health. Some clones in this sample may be carry-over from other donors' samples.

The chain combines TRBV7-6 with TRBJ2-3, with D perhaps given as TRBD1 or TRBD2 (6 bases each). V shed 2 bases and J shed 1 base, with 31 bases lying between them. The CDR3 totals 22 residues. Germline-derived CDR1 and CDR2 are SGHVS and FNYEAQ. The CDR3 DNA follows: TGTGCCAGCAGCTTACCTTCAGGGGCGCGGGACCCAGCCTCGGGCGGCACAGATACGCAGTATTTT. Translated, it gives CASSLPSGARDPASGGTDTQYF.

This rearrangement joins TRBV15 to TRBJ2-3, with TRBD2 matching 9 bases. The trim removed 0 bases at V and 6 bases at J, leaving 10 bases unmatched. Germline loops: CDR1 LNHNV, CDR2 YYDKDF (reference sequence). This CDR3 has 17 amino acids. The CDR3 DNA is TGTGCCACCAGCAGAGAGGGGAAACTAGCGGGTCAGGATACGCAGTATTTT. Translated, it gives CATSREGKLAGQDTQYF.

J is TRBJ2-7 and V is TRBV5-1, with D perhaps TRBD2 (5 bases). Between the trimmed V and J ends, which lost 1 base and 2 bases, there was a span of 10 bases. The CDR3 is 14 residues long. The germline V gene encodes CDR1 SGHRS and CDR2 YFSETQ. CDR3 sequence: CASSLSRGPYEQYF. CDR3 DNA sequence: TGCGCCAGCAGCTTGTCTCGGGGTCCCTACGAGCAGTACTTC.

The CDR3 DNA reads TGTGCCAGTAGTATAGACCGACGACTAGTATGGGATACGCAGTATTTT. It specifies CASSIDRRLVWDTQYF. The gene calls are TRBV19 and TRBJ2-3; tentative D call: TRBD2 (6 bases). Germline V gene data show CDR1 as LNHDA and CDR2 as SQIVND (reference sequence). V was pared by 0 bases and J by 6 bases, with 16 bases between. This CDR3 region has 16 residues.

The rearrangement links TRBV29-1 to TRBJ2-7; D uncertain. The V and J ends lost 4 bases and 3 bases respectively, with 7 bases between them. The CDR3 is 11 residues long. Looked up from germline, CDR1 is SQVTM and CDR2 is ANQGSEA. The CDR3 nucleotides are TGCAGCGTTGGGGTCGTCTACGAGCAGTACTTC. This sequence encodes CSVGVVYEQYF.

The CDR3 DNA reads TGTGCCAGCAGCGGGGGTGGTACCCCTGGCTCCTACGAGCAGTACTTC. Protein sequence: CASSGGGTPGSYEQYF. The chain recombines TRBV9 with TRBJ2-7, with D unclear. From germline, CDR1 is SGDLS and CDR2 YYNGEE. V dropped 3 bases and J dropped 0 bases, with 16 bases sitting between them. This CDR3 spans 16 amino acids.

V usage is TRBV29-1 and J usage is TRBJ1-2; 10 nucleotides align to TRBD1. Germline V gene sequence: CDR1 SQVTM, CDR2 ANQGSEA. V shed 2 bases and J 2 bases; nucleotides not matched to a gene: 8. The CDR3 spans 16 residues. The CDR3 here is CSVERRGQGRNYGYTF. CDR3 nucleotides: TGCAGCGTTGAACGTCGGGGACAGGGGCGAAACTATGGCTACACCTTC.

The genes are TRBV7-2 and TRBJ2-3; 7 positions agree with TRBD2. This CDR3 is 15 amino acids long. Losses at the gene ends were 1 base for V and 5 bases for J; bases not matched to a gene: 6. Germline V gene lookup returns CDR1 SGHTA and CDR2 FQGNSA. Written as DNA, the CDR3 is TGTGCCAGCAGCTTAGGTTGGACTAGTTTAGATACGCAGTATTTT. Translating gives CASSLGWTSLDTQYF.